These 27 T cell receptor beta chains came from one sample sequenced in a study of early T cells in non-severe SARS-CoV-2 infection. MiXCR was run by TCRdb on the 5' RACE reads, yielding one entry per CDR3 protein. The sample lists approximately 50,000 distinct CDR3 sequences; approximately 8.1% were seen once. The source material was whole blood. These receptors all come from an adult who was a healthcare worker with PCR-confirmed SARS-CoV-2 infection or an uninfected control (not recorded which).

The chain links TRBV24-1 to TRBJ2-3, with 12 positions matching TRBD2. The CDR3 sequence is 17 residues long. The V gene's germline CDR1 is KGHDR and CDR2 SFDVKD. Unmatched junction bases numbered 7, after V lost 2 bases and J lost 5 bases. CDR3 region: CATSDSLAGGLGDTQYF. Written as DNA, the CDR3 is TGTGCCACCAGTGATTCTCTAGCGGGGGGGCTTGGAGATACGCAGTATTTT.

This clonotype was seen repeatedly, ten times or more. The rearrangement links TRBV20-1 to TRBJ1-4; D uncertain. The V and J ends lost 5 bases and 7 bases respectively, with 8 bases between them. Germline lookup yields CDR1 DFQATT and CDR2 SNEGSKA (reference sequence). The CDR3 is 11 residues long. This chain's CDR3 is CSASTREKLFF. The CDR3 DNA reads TGCAGTGCTTCGACACGTGAAAAACTGTTTTTT.

This clonotype was recorded many times. The chain is built from TRBV12-3 or TRBV12-4 and TRBJ1-4; 7 nucleotides agree with TRBD1. J was trimmed by 3 bases and V by 5 bases; bases with no gene match: 6. The CDR3 consists of 15 residues. CDR3 sequence reads: CASSNRQGSNEKLFF. DNA for the CDR3: TGTGCCAGCAGTAACAGACAGGGATCTAATGAAAAACTGTTTTTT.

The table lists this clonotype with a few counts. The rearrangement links TRBV29-1 to TRBJ1-3; possibly TRBD1 for D (6 bases). This CDR3 region has 14 residues. The V and J ends lost 1 base and 2 bases respectively, with 9 bases between them. Germline CDR1 reads SQVTM; CDR2 reads ANQGSEA. In DNA form, the CDR3 reads TGCAGCGTTGAAGGGACAGCCCCTGGAAACACCATATATTTT. Encoded protein: CSVEGTAPGNTIYF. The full variable domain, its missing parts supplied by reference TRBV29-1 and TRBJ1-3, is SAVISQKPSRDICQRGTSLTIQCQVDSQVTMMFWYRQQPGQSLTLIATANQGSEATYESGFVIDKFPISRPNLTFSTLTVSNMSPEDSSIYLCSVEGTAPGNTIYFGEGSWLTVV.

This clonotype was observed at least ten times. The chain combines TRBV20-1 with TRBJ2-1; 8 bases are shared with TRBD2. CDR3 size: 17 residues. The V segment lost 1 base and the J segment 1 base; nucleotides outside the gene matches: 9. Germline lookup yields CDR1 DFQATT and CDR2 SNEGSKA (reference sequence). Written as DNA, the CDR3 is TGCAGTGCTAGAGGCCGCGGTCGGGGGGGGTCCTACAATGAGCAGTTCTTC. This sequence encodes CSARGRGRGGSYNEQFF.

This clonotype was found many times. This chain links TRBV6-2 or TRBV6-3 with TRBJ1-1; no firm D call. Looked up from germline, CDR1 is MNHEY and CDR2 is SVGEGT. V lost 3 bases and J lost 3, with 14 bases in between. The length of the CDR3 is 15 residues. CDR3 in amino acids: CASSYTGRWDTEAFF. CDR3 bases: TGTGCCAGCAGTTATACCGGGAGATGGGACACTGAAGCTTTCTTT.

This clonotype was seen many times. This chain connects TRBV7-2 to TRBJ1-1; D gene ambiguous. CDR1 and CDR2 (germline): SGHTA, FQGNSA. CDR3 length: 13 residues. V dropped 2 bases and J dropped 0 bases, with 4 bases sitting between them. In DNA, the CDR3 is TGTGCCAGCAGCTTAACAGTGAACACTGAAGCTTTCTTT. This encodes CASSLTVNTEAFF.

The chain links TRBV20-1 to TRBJ1-6; TRBD1 matches at 8 bases. The junction had 5 bases not matched to a gene; V was cut back by 5 bases and J by 2 bases. From germline, CDR1 is DFQATT and CDR2 SNEGSKA (reference sequence). The CDR3 consists of 15 residues. The chain's CDR3 is CSASGQGPYNSPLHF. CDR3 sequence (DNA): TGCAGTGCTTCCGGACAGGGCCCCTATAATTCACCCCTCCACTTT.

This clonotype was seen ten or more times. V gene TRBV18 combines with J gene TRBJ1-1; TRBD1 agrees at 8 bases. The CDR3 is made up of 14 amino acids. With 2 bases clipped from V and 4 bases from J, the junction kept 3 bases outside the gene matches. Germline-derived CDR1 and CDR2 are KGHSH and LQKENI. CDR3 in amino acids: CASSPSTGGTEAFF. Written as DNA, the CDR3 is TGTGCCAGCTCACCATCTACAGGGGGCACTGAAGCTTTCTTT.

This chain joins TRBV6-5 and TRBJ2-7; D possibly uses TRBD1 or TRBD2 (7 bases each). Germline assignment: CDR1 MNHEY and CDR2 SVGAGI. With 2 bases removed from V and 2 bases from J, the gap between germline ends came to 10 bases. CDR3 length: 14 residues. CDR3 nucleotide sequence: TGTGCCAGCAGTTACAGCGGGACAGCCTACGAGCAGTACTTC. Its protein is CASSYSGTAYEQYF.

This clonotype has at least ten counts. The genes are TRBV28 and TRBJ1-1, with D perhaps TRBD1 (5 bases). This CDR3 is built from 14 residues. The V end lost 3 bases, the J end lost 1 base, and 9 bases lay between the germline ends. Germline lookup yields CDR1 MDHEN and CDR2 SYDVKM. The CDR3 DNA reads as TGTGCCAGCAGTTTTCAGGGCGGGAACACTGAAGCTTTCTTT. This codes for CASSFQGGNTEAFF.

This clonotype was observed at least ten times. The V gene is TRBV6-2 or TRBV6-3, the J gene TRBJ1-6; 8 positions agree with TRBD1. The CDR3 has 13 amino acids. With 8 bases clipped from V and 11 bases from J, the junction kept 8 bases outside the gene matches. Germline loops: CDR1 MNHEY, CDR2 SVGEGT. CDR3 DNA sequence: TGTGCCAGCCAATTCGGACAGGGCGCACCCCTCCACTTT. Amino acid sequence: CASQFGQGAPLHF.

The chain links TRBV5-1 to TRBJ1-4, with a weak D call TRBD1 (6 bases). V shed 0 bases and J shed 5 bases, with 8 bases lying between them. CDR3 length equals 14 residues. Germline V gene sequence: CDR1 SGHRS, CDR2 YFSETQ. The chain's CDR3 is CASSLATGNEKLFF. The CDR3 DNA sequence: TGCGCCAGCAGCTTGGCTACAGGGAATGAAAAACTGTTTTTT.

The chain employs TRBV5-4 and TRBJ2-7; D tentatively fits TRBD1 or TRBD2 (5 bases each). V lost 2 bases, J lost 0 bases, and 9 bases lay in between. Germline CDR1 is SGHNT and CDR2 is YYREEE (reference sequence). The CDR3 runs to 14 residues. The CDR3 nucleotides are TGTGCCAGCAGCTTAGCCGGGGCCTCCTACGAGCAGTACTTC. It codes for CASSLAGASYEQYF.

This clonotype was seen ten or more times. The chain joins TRBV7-9 to TRBJ1-1, with 12 nucleotides matching TRBD1. The junction had 5 bases not matched to a gene; V was cut back by 2 bases and J by 1 base. This CDR3 has 17 residues. The germline gives CDR1 SEHNR, CDR2 FQNEAQ (reference sequence). The CDR3 coding sequence is TGTGCCAGCAGCTTATGGGACAGGGGGCAGAGGAACACTGAAGCTTTCTTT. Its translation is CASSLWDRGQRNTEAFF.

This clonotype was detected ten times or more. The chain employs TRBV6-1 and TRBJ1-5; tentative D call: TRBD1 (6 bases). Germline lookup yields CDR1 MNHNS and CDR2 SASEGT. Between the trimmed V and J ends, which lost 4 bases and 9 bases, there was a span of 13 bases. CDR3 length: 13 amino acids. CDR3 nucleotides: TGTGCCAGCAGTGCTGACAGGCTCTTGCCCCAGCATTTT. This sequence encodes CASSADRLLPQHF.

This chain joins TRBV24-1 and TRBJ2-7; D is perhaps TRBD2 (6 bases). The V end lost 4 bases, the J end lost 0 bases, and 9 bases lay between the germline ends. Germline lookup yields CDR1 KGHDR and CDR2 SFDVKD. There are 14 residues in the CDR3. The CDR3 loop is CATSEGGVSYEQYF. CDR3 bases: TGTGCCACCAGTGAGGGCGGGGTCTCCTACGAGCAGTACTTC.

This clonotype was counted at least ten times. This chain connects TRBV30 to TRBJ1-1, with D maybe TRBD1 (5 bases). Germline CDR1 GTSNPN, CDR2 SVGIG (reference sequence). The CDR3 has 13 residues. Trimming shortened V by 0 bases and J by 5 bases, and 10 bases separated the two germline ends. The CDR3 nucleotides are TGTGCCTGGAGTGTTACAGGTGGGACTGAAGCTTTCTTT. Amino acid sequence: CAWSVTGGTEAFF.

This clonotype was recorded at least ten times. This chain connects TRBV5-5 to TRBJ2-1; a possible D gene is TRBD1 (6 bases). Germline values: CDR1 SGHKS, CDR2 YYEKEE (reference sequence). There are 14 residues in the CDR3. V lost 4 bases, J lost 3 bases, and 11 bases lay in between. CDR3 loop: CASSPDRIYNEQFF. The CDR3 nucleotides read TGTGCCAGCAGCCCCGACAGGATCTACAATGAGCAGTTCTTC.

With regard to this clonotype: Germline is not matched at one junction end, which may reflect a read error. The chain employs TRBV11-2 and TRBJ2-2; 7 bases agree with TRBD2. From germline, CDR1 is SGHAT and CDR2 FQNNGV. This CDR3 has 15 residues. Here the CDR3 DNA reads TGTGCCAGCAGCTCAGGACTAGGATACACCGAGGAGCTGTTTTTT. The encoded protein is CASSSGLGYTEELFF.

V usage is TRBV10-3 and J usage is TRBJ2-5; TRBD1 matches 9 bases. This CDR3 has 15 residues. The V gene end was trimmed by 4 bases and the J gene end by 1 base; junction bases not matched to a gene: 4. CDR1 and CDR2 (germline): ENHRY, SYGVKD. For the CDR3, the DNA is TGTGCCATCAGTGTTGACAGGGGGATCCAAGAGACCCAGTACTTC. Protein: CAISVDRGIQETQYF.

This rearrangement joins TRBV28 to TRBJ1-4, with TRBD1 matching 7 bases. The CDR3 length is 15 residues. From germline, CDR1 is MDHEN and CDR2 SYDVKM. After removal of 4 bases from V and 2 bases from J, the junction contained 4 bases not matched to a gene. For the CDR3, the DNA is TGTGCCAGCAGTTCCCCGGACAGGACTAATGAAAAACTGTTTTTT. Encoded protein: CASSSPDRTNEKLFF.

Only a few counts were recorded for this clonotype. The CDR3 is CASSYSREGELFF. The CDR3 bases are TGTGCCAGCAGTTACTCCCGGGAGGGGGAGCTGTTTTTT. This chain uses TRBV6-2 or TRBV6-3 with TRBJ2-2; D may be TRBD2 (6 bases). V was cut by 0 bases and J by 8 bases, with 7 bases left in between. This CDR3 contains 13 residues. Germline CDR1 MNHEY, CDR2 SVGEGT.

This clonotype was seen a few times. The chain recombines TRBV20-1 with TRBJ2-7, with 16 bases lining up with TRBD2. V lost 8 bases and J lost 3; bases outside the gene matches: 10. The CDR3 has 16 amino acids. Germline CDR1 DFQATT, CDR2 SNEGSKA (reference sequence). The CDR3 nucleotides read TGCAGTCCCTCGGGGACTAGCGGGGGGGCGAGCTACGAGCAGTACTTC. It specifies CSPSGTSGGASYEQYF.

This clonotype was recorded at least ten times. CDR3 nucleotide sequence: TGCGCCAGCAGCCAAGATAGGGCAGGGACCTACAATGAGCAGTTCTTC. Translated, it gives CASSQDRAGTYNEQFF. V is TRBV4-3 and J is TRBJ2-1; weak D call: TRBD1 (5 bases). Trimming cost V 0 bases and J 2 bases, with 11 bases left between them. In germline, CDR1 is LGHNA, CDR2 YSLEER. The CDR3 is made up of 16 amino acids.

This clonotype appeared many times. This sequence joins TRBV19 and TRBJ1-5, with 7 nucleotides matching TRBD1. V trimming: 6 bases; J trimming: 2 bases; junction bases outside the gene matches: 7. Germline CDR1 LNHDA, CDR2 SQIVND (reference sequence). This CDR3 is built from 15 residues. The CDR3 here is CASSPTGSGNQPQHF. CDR3 DNA sequence: TGTGCCAGTAGCCCGACAGGGTCTGGCAATCAGCCCCAGCATTTT.

This clonotype was recorded a few times. This may be a read error: a much more frequent sequence differs by one nucleotide. The V gene is TRBV7-8, the J gene TRBJ1-5; 7 bases map to TRBD1. Germline V gene data show CDR1 as SGHVS and CDR2 as FQNEAQ. The CDR3 consists of 14 residues. V shed 5 bases, J shed 3 bases, and the junction held 4 bases outside the gene matches. CDR3 nucleotides: TGTGCCAGCAGCGCCGGGACAGTCAATCAGCCCCAGCATTTT. It codes for CASSAGTVNQPQHF.